Shown below are 18 T cell receptor beta chains from a single sample sequenced in a study of T cell responses to AZD1222 COVID-19 vaccine. Only in-frame clones appear in the TCRdb table, and some are missing; sequencing was by immunoSEQ multiplex PCR. This table has 150,000 or so clones, around 92% appearing once. Sequenced material: peripheral blood, taken 28 days after the second AZD1222 dose. Every receptor here comes from an adult who received the AZD1222 COVID-19 vaccine.

This chain links TRBV9 with TRBJ1-3; no firm D call. CDR1 is SGDLS and CDR2 is YYNGEE in the germline V gene. The CDR3 totals 15 residues. V gave up 4 bases and J gave up 0 bases, with 11 bases separating them. CDR3 sequence: CASSRLVDSGNTIYF. As DNA, the CDR3 is TGTGCCAGCAGCAGATTAGTAGACTCTGGAAACACCATATATTTT.

This clone has only a few counts. The chain combines TRBV7-9 with TRBJ2-7; 10 nucleotides align to TRBD1. The CDR3 covers 15 residues. The trim removed 4 bases at V and 1 base at J, leaving 4 bases unmatched. Germline-derived CDR1 and CDR2 are SEHNR and FQNEAQ (reference sequence). The CDR3 bases are TGTGCCAGCAGCTACGGACAGGGGGTTTCCTACGAGCAGTACTTC. It is translated as CASSYGQGVSYEQYF.

The rearrangement links TRBV6-1 to TRBJ2-1, with D possibly TRBD1 on 6 matching bases. With 1 base removed from V and 4 bases from J, the gap between germline ends came to 11 bases. CDR1 and CDR2 (germline): MNHNS, SASEGT. CDR3 length: 15 residues. The CDR3 DNA follows: TGTGCCAGCAGTGAAGTTGGGACAAGTTACAATGAGCAGTTCTTC. Protein sequence: CASSEVGTSYNEQFF.

This chain connects TRBV7-9 to TRBJ1-3; D is ambiguous. This CDR3 has 15 residues. Trimming left V 5 bases short and J 2 bases short, with 13 bases between. Germline CDR1 is SEHNR and CDR2 is FQNEAQ (reference sequence). CDR3 loop: CASSDTTGTGNTIYF. The CDR3 DNA follows: TGTGCCAGCAGCGATACAACGGGAACTGGAAACACCATATATTTT.

This chain connects TRBV6-5 to TRBJ1-5; 11 positions agree with TRBD1. The V gene end was trimmed by 6 bases and the J gene end by 6 bases; junction bases not matched to a gene: 7. The length of the CDR3 is 15 residues. Germline lookup yields CDR1 MNHEY and CDR2 SVGAGI. The CDR3 reads CASSPPGQGAQPQHF. The DNA for the CDR3 is TGTGCCAGCAGCCCACCTGGACAGGGGGCTCAGCCCCAGCATTTT.

V and J are TRBV28 and TRBJ1-3; perhaps TRBD1 as D (6 bases). CDR1 is MDHEN, CDR2 SYDVKM, per germline. V was trimmed by 5 bases and J by 0 bases, leaving 14 bases between them. The CDR3 loop spans 16 amino acids. CDR3 DNA sequence: TGTGCCAGCAGTCGTCCGGGGGGCCTCTCTGGAAACACCATATATTTT. Its translation is CASSRPGGLSGNTIYF.

A single count supports this clone. The rearrangement links TRBV2 to TRBJ1-4; weak D call: TRBD1 (6 bases). The germline V gene encodes CDR1 SNHLY and CDR2 FYNNEI. The CDR3 totals 13 residues. Trimming took off 8 bases at V and 8 bases at J, with 15 bases between the two ends. The CDR3 DNA follows: TGTGCCAGCCTTACAGGGAAAGGAGAAAAACTGTTTTTT. It translates to CASLTGKGEKLFF.

The chain carries TRBV6-2 or TRBV6-3 and TRBJ1-2; a possible D gene is TRBD1 (6 bases). This CDR3 is 13 amino acids long. Germline loops: CDR1 MNHEY, CDR2 SVGEGT. Trimming took 5 bases from V and 0 from J, leaving 7 bases between them. For the CDR3, the DNA is TGTGCCAGCAGTGGACAGACTAACTATGGCTACACCTTC. Its protein product is CASSGQTNYGYTF.

The chain employs TRBV6-5 and TRBJ2-1, with D possibly being TRBD2 (5 bases). V lost 8 bases and J 3 bases, leaving 5 bases between the germline ends. Germline V lookup: CDR1 MNHEY, CDR2 SVGAGI. The CDR3 length is 11 residues. CDR3 loop: CASGLYNEQFF. CDR3 bases: TGTGCCAGCGGACTCTACAATGAGCAGTTCTTC.

The chain uses TRBV30 and TRBJ1-5; D ambiguous. The CDR3 runs to 15 residues. CDR1 is GTSNPN and CDR2 is SVGIG in the germline V gene (reference sequence). The V and J ends lost 0 bases and 0 bases respectively, with 9 bases between them. CDR3 bases: TGTGCCTGGAGTGTAGGGCAGTATAGCAATCAGCCCCAGCATTTT. This sequence encodes CAWSVGQYSNQPQHF.

V is TRBV28 and J is TRBJ1-3; maybe TRBD1 (5 bases). V lost 10 bases and J lost 0, with 10 bases in between. Germline CDR1 reads MDHEN; CDR2 reads SYDVKM. There are 13 residues in the CDR3. CDR3 amino acids: CAIEDTSGNTIYF. In nucleotides, the CDR3 is TGTGCCATCGAGGACACCTCTGGAAACACCATATATTTT. Full variable domain (outside the CDR3, taken from reference TRBV28 and TRBJ1-3): DVKVTQSSRYLVKRTGEKVFLECVQDMDHENMFWYRQDPGLGLRLIYFSYDVKMKEKGDIPEGYSVSREKKERFSLILESASTNQTSMYLCAIEDTSGNTIYFGEGSWLTVV.

The chain employs TRBV18 and TRBJ2-5, with a weak D call TRBD1 (6 bases). The germline V and J ends were trimmed by 6 bases and 2 bases, with 13 bases remaining between them. CDR1 KGHSH and CDR2 LQKENI come from the germline V gene. CDR3 size: 14 residues. DNA of the CDR3: TGTGCCAGCTCTTACGGGACACAACAAGAGACCCAGTACTTC. Translated: CASSYGTQQETQYF.

The chain employs TRBV7-2 and TRBJ1-3; no definite D call. Trimming pared 5 bases from V and 2 bases from J, leaving 13 bases between. The CDR3 is made up of 15 amino acids. The V gene's germline CDR1 is SGHTA and CDR2 FQGNSA. The CDR3 here is CASSALDRTGNTIYF. The CDR3 nucleotides read TGTGCCAGCAGCGCCTTAGATAGGACTGGAAACACCATATATTTT.

The gene calls are TRBV5-1 and TRBJ2-7; 10 bases agree with TRBD2. The V segment lost 6 bases and the J segment 7 bases; nucleotides outside the gene matches: 10. This CDR3 region has 14 residues. The germline V gene encodes CDR1 SGHRS and CDR2 YFSETQ. The CDR3 spells CASTTGTSAREQYF. CDR3 DNA: TGCGCCAGCACTACGGGGACTAGCGCGAGAGAGCAGTACTTC.

CDR3 sequence (DNA): TGTGCCAGCAGCCCGAACCCCCTCGCGTGGAGGCCGCCCGGGGAGCTGTTTTTT. The encoded protein is CASSPNPLAWRPPGELFF. The chain couples TRBV13 to TRBJ2-2, with D tentatively TRBD2 (5 bases). V lost 5 bases and J 6 bases, leaving 25 bases between the germline ends. CDR3 length equals 18 residues. CDR1 is PRHDT and CDR2 is FYEKMQ in the germline V gene (reference sequence).

This chain joins TRBV11-2 and TRBJ1-3; no firm D call. The CDR3 covers 13 residues. Per germline, CDR1 SGHAT and CDR2 FQNNGV. Trimming shortened V by 4 bases and J by 4 bases, and 8 bases separated the two germline ends. This chain's CDR3 is CASSSRGGNTIYF. In nucleotides, the CDR3 is TGTGCCAGCAGCTCCCGAGGGGGAAACACCATATATTTT.

This sequence joins TRBV28 and TRBJ1-5; TRBD1 matches 7 bases. This CDR3 is built from 15 residues. Germline V gene lookup returns CDR1 MDHEN and CDR2 SYDVKM. Losses at the gene ends were 4 bases for V and 2 bases for J; bases not matched to a gene: 5. CDR3 region: CASSSRGGGNQPQHF. The CDR3 DNA is TGTGCCAGCAGTTCCAGGGGGGGCGGCAATCAGCCCCAGCATTTT.

The chain employs TRBV19 and TRBJ1-2, with D possibly TRBD1 on 5 matching bases. Germline CDR1 reads LNHDA; CDR2 reads SQIVND (reference sequence). The CDR3 is made up of 16 amino acids. V gave up 3 bases and J gave up 8 bases, with 22 bases separating them. The CDR3 protein is CASSMRPSGTPGGYTF. The CDR3 DNA sequence: TGTGCCAGTAGTATGCGGCCCTCCGGGACTCCGGGAGGCTACACCTTC.